This T cell receptor beta chain was recovered during a study of cytomegalovirus exposure and HLA in healthy donors. Study-level background: Some 85 million unique TCRs, all from HLA-typed donors, were included in an early release of the data. Study-level points and caveats: CMV serostatus was the sole immune exposure data available. TCR beta chains associated with HLA were, in a later analysis, more clonally expanded than equally common others.

In regard to this clone: Its target is not known.

There are 20 residues in the CDR3. The trim removed 3 bases at V and 0 bases at J, leaving 13 bases unmatched. The germline gives CDR1 MGHRA, CDR2 YSYEKL. PCR primers comprised 60 Vbeta and 13 Jbeta primers. Produced via immunoSEQ multiplex PCR; TCRdb's table is partial and in-frame only. The sample's table shows roughly 100,000 clones. The chain has TRBV4-1 and TRBJ2-3, with 12 bases fitting TRBD2. Material: PBMCs. The clonotype was recovered from a man aged 40-55 years in good health and CMV-seronegative. CDR3 DNA sequence: TGCGCCAGCAGCCAGACCCTAACTAGCGGGAGGTCTTCTAGCACAGATACGCAGTATTTT. Translation: CASSQTLTSGRSSSTDTQYF.